This entry features one T cell receptor (beta chain) sequence. The antigen is not known. Sorted-subset replicate PCR reactions contained 200 ng DNA, corresponding to some 30,000 T cell genomes. Some clones are missing from TCRdb's copy, which holds only in-frame ones; the method was immunoSEQ multiplex PCR. Counted here are some 660,000 clones, more than 70% occurring once; the ten biggest clones make up more than 1.5%. CD4+ cells underwent separation, giving CD45RA+ naive and CD45RA-negative memory subsets. This specimen comes from a study of shared clonotypes between healthy human individuals. Study observations and caveats: Naive CD4 clonotypes were shared across a handful of donors at around 5.4%.

What was sequenced was memory CD4+ T cells sorted from blood. Subset meaning: CD45RA-negative fraction. The TCR was taken from a woman between 25 and 40 years old in good health.

This CDR3 is CASGTVGSVGYTF. The CDR3 region has the DNA TGTGCCAGCGGAACTGTGGGGTCCGTGGGCTACACCTTC. The chain links TRBV7-2 to TRBJ1-2, with no clear D. V was pared by 8 bases and J by 8 bases, with 18 bases between. The V gene's germline CDR1 is SGHTA and CDR2 FQGNSA. The CDR3 has 13 amino acids. The complete variable domain, with remaining parts taken from reference TRBV7-2 and TRBJ1-2, reads GAGVSQSPSNKVTEKGKDVELRCDPISGHTALYWYRQSLGQGLEFLIYFQGNSAPDKSGLPSDRFSAERTGGSVSTLTIQRTQQEDSAVYLCASGTVGSVGYTFGSGTRLTVV.